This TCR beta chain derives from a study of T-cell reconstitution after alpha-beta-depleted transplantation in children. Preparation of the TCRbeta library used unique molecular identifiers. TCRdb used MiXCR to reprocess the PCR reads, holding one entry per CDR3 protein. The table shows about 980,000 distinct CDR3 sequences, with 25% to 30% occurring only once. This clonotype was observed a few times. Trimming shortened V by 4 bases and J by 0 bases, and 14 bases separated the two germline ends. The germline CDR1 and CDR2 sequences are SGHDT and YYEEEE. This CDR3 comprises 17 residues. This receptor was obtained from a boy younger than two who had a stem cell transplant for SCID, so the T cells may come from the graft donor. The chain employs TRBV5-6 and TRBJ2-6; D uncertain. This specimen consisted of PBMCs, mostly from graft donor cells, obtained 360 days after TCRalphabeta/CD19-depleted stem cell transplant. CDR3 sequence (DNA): TGTGCCAGCAGCCCTTGGGTTGAAGACTCTGGGGCCAACGTCCTGACTTTC. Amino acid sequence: CASSPWVEDSGANVLTF.